The TCR beta chain described here comes from a study of technical replicates of blood from a handful of donors. Per germline, CDR1 SNHLY and CDR2 FYNNEI. This CDR3 contains 12 residues. The ends were cut back, 11 bases at V and 4 bases at J, with 15 bases in the middle. Sequencing used immunoSEQ multiplex PCR; TCRdb keeps in-frame clones, though not all of them. The table has 80,000 to 90,000 clones, 90% to 95% seen once; the top ten hold about 0.26%. This TCR derives from a human donor in good health. The material sequenced was T cells isolated from PBMCs. The chain is built from TRBV2 and TRBJ2-7; possible D gene TRBD1, 6 bases. In nucleotides, the CDR3 is TGTGCCCTAACCAGGGGTAGGTACGAGCAGTACTTC. Amino acid sequence: CALTRGRYEQYF.